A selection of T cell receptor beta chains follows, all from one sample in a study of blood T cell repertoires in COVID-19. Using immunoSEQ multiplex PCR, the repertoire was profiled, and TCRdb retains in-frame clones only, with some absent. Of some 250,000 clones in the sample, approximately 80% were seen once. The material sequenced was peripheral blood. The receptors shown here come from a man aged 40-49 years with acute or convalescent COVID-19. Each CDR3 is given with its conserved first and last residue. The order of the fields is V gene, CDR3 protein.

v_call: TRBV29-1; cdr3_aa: CSVDRAGEKRGYTF
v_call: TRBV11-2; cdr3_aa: CASSLNFGRATETQYF
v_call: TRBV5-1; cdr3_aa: CASSPGPGTVTKTQYF
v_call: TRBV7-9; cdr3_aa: CASSSTGGSEAFF
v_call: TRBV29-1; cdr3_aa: CSVIHQGIGYGYTF
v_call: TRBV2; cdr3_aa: CASSARPENTEAFF
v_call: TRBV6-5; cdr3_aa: CASRQDSFYGYTF
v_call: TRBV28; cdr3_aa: CASSSSGQPGRGSPLHF
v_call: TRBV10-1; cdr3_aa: CASRSAENTEAFF
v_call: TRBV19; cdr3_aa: CASSVRQNWNTEAFF
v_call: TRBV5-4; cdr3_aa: CASSLGLASDEQFF
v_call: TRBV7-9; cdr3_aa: CASSLTQGELFF
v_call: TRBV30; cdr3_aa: CAWSLQSQGYTF
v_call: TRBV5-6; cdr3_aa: CASSPLFSAGSTDTQYF
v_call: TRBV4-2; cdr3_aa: CASSPRLAEDFNEQYF
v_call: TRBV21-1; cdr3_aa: CASSPTAGGSDEQYF
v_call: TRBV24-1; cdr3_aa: CATSEPRDTGELFF
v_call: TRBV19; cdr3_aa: CASSIDSGVSYEQYF
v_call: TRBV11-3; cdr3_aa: CASSLGGLDEQYF
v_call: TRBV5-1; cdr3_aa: CASRFGLAGGQKRDTQYF
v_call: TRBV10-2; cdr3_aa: CASRAGDPGNTIYF
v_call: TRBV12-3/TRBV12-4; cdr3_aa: CASSPGSFYGYTF
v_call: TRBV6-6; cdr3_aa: CASSYGTGGWKAEAFF
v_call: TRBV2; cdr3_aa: CASRAPGVISNQPQHF
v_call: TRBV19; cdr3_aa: CASNGGRSGNTIYF
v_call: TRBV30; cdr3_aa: CAWSVLAGGIYVSYNEQFF
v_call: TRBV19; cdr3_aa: CASSRGEDGYTF
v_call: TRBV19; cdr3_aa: CASRGSDGYTF
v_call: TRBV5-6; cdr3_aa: CASSPWRGDTQYF
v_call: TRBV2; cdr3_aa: CASSGQLMNTEAFF
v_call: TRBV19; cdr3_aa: CASTRFQGGELDQPQHF
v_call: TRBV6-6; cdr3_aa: CAISGTVSNYGYTF
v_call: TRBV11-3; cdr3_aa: CASSFTGGEGETQYF
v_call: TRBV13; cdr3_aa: CASSLSDYGYTF
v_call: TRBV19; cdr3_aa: CASAPGRANYGYTF
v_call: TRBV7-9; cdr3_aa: CASSLRAVQETQYF
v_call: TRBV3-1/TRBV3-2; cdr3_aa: CASSQSRGSYEQYF
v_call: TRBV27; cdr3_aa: CASSFSGYEKLFF
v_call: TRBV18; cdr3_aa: CASSPAAGVGSTDTQYF
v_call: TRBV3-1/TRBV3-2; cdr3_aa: CASSQAVRGNTIYF
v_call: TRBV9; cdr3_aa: CASSVASGGTSYEQYF
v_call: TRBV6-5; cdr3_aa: CASSRSSGAQETQYF
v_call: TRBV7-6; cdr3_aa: CASSLRTFAGALLETQYF